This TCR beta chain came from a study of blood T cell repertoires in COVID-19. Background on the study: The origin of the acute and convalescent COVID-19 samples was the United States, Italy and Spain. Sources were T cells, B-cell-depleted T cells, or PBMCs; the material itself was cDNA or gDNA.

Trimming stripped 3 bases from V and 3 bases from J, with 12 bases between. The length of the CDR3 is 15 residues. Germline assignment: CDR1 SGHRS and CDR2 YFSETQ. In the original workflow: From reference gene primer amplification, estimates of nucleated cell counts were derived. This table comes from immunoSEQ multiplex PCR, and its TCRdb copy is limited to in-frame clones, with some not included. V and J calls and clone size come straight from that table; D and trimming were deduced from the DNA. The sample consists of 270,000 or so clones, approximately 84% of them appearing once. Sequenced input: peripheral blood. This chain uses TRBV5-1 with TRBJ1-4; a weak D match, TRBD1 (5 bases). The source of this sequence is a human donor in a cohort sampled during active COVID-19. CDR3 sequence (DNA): TGCGCCAGCAGCTCGTCAGGGTCCGCTAATGAAAAACTGTTTTTT. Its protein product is CASSSSGSANEKLFF.